The 15 T cell receptor beta chains below all came from one sample that was sequenced in a study of control samples from healthy donors and cancer patients (TCRdb year 2020). The library was prepared using the immunoSEQ multiplex PCR assay. Entries here come from immuneACCESS through TCRdb and include only in-frame sequences with V and J called. Some clones fail to appear in such tables; in the studies checked, an unresolved V gene covers under half of the shortfall, and the cause of the remainder is unknown. The sample has under 85,000 clones on record, roughly 88% of them singletons. The ten largest clonotypes hold about 9.9% of the sample. What was sequenced was PBMCs. The receptors come from a man in his sixties with head and neck cancer.

V is TRBV21-1 and J is TRBJ2-1; the DNA was not compared with TRBD1, the D call given in the table. TRBV21-1 counts as a pseudogene. The CDR3 has 13 amino acids. The CDR3 nucleotides read TGTGCCAGCAGCGACAGGGCTTACAATGAGCAGTTCTTC. Its protein product is CASSDRAYNEQFF.

This clone has only a few counts. The chain carries TRBV2 and TRBJ2-5; D gene unclear. This CDR3 region has 12 residues. The V gene lost 2 bases and the J gene lost 4 bases, with 5 bases spanning the gap. CDR1 is SNHLY, CDR2 FYNNEI, per germline. The CDR3, as DNA: TGTGCCAGCAGTGAACTTTTAGAGACCCAGTACTTC. Protein product: CASSELLETQYF. Full variable domain (outside the CDR3, taken from reference TRBV2 and TRBJ2-5): EPEVTQTPSHQVTQMGQEVILRCVPISNHLYFYWYRQILGQKVEFLVSFYNNEISEKSEIFDDQFSVERPDGSNFTLKIRSTKLEDSAMYFCASSELLETQYFGPGTRLLVL.

This sequence joins TRBV12-3 or TRBV12-4 and TRBJ1-3; D is ambiguous. V was clipped by 7 bases and J by 4 bases, with 8 bases between them. This CDR3 contains 12 residues. The CDR3 loop reads CASNQEGNTIYF. CDR3 nucleotides: TGTGCCAGCAATCAAGAAGGAAACACCATATATTTT.

A few counts support this clone. The chain uses TRBV18 and TRBJ2-7, with 9 bases lining up with TRBD1. V lost 1 base, J lost 2 bases, and 6 bases stayed unmatched. CDR3 length: 16 residues. CDR1 is KGHSH, CDR2 LQKENI, per germline. Written as DNA, the CDR3 is TGTGCCAGCTCACCACGACCGGGACAGGGCGCCTACGAGCAGTACTTC. The encoded protein is CASSPRPGQGAYEQYF.

The chain carries TRBV5-4 and TRBJ2-5; D call uncertain. The germline gives CDR1 SGHNT, CDR2 YYREEE (reference sequence). With 4 bases removed from V and 4 bases from J, the gap between germline ends came to 11 bases. CDR3 length: 13 residues. CDR3 in DNA: TGTGCCAGCAGCCTGAAACTCGGAGAGACCCAGTACTTC. This sequence encodes CASSLKLGETQYF.

V is TRBV18 and J is TRBJ1-1, with no clear D. Trimming removed 5 bases at V and 1 base at J, with 11 bases between. CDR1 KGHSH and CDR2 LQKENI come from the germline V gene. This CDR3 has 14 amino acids. CDR3 sequence (DNA): TGTGCCAGCTCAGGGTCTACTTCGAACACTGAAGCTTTCTTT. Protein: CASSGSTSNTEAFF.

The sample holds a few counts of this clone. The gene calls are TRBV3-1 (or the pseudogene TRBV3-2) and TRBJ2-3; 7 bases line up with TRBD2. The length of the CDR3 is 15 residues. V lost 1 base to trimming and J lost 5 bases; unmatched junction nucleotides: 6. Germline V gene sequence: CDR1 LGHDT, CDR2 YNNKEL (reference sequence). The CDR3 sequence: CASSQGWEGRDTQYF. CDR3 coding DNA: TGTGCCAGCAGCCAAGGGTGGGAGGGGAGAGATACGCAGTATTTT.

This clone has only a few counts. The CDR3 protein is CASSPVSASGSRGEQFF. The CDR3 nucleotides read TGTGCCAGCAGCCCCGTTTCGGCTAGCGGGTCTAGGGGTGAGCAGTTCTTC. The J gene is TRBJ2-1, the V gene TRBV7-9; 8 nucleotides line up with TRBD2. Germline assignment: CDR1 SEHNR and CDR2 FQNEAQ (reference sequence). V lost 5 bases and J lost 9; bases outside the gene matches: 18. This CDR3 comprises 17 residues.

The chain joins TRBV7-8 to TRBJ2-6; D is unresolved. In germline, CDR1 is SGHVS, CDR2 FQNEAQ. The CDR3 has 13 amino acids. V was clipped by 7 bases and J by 1 base, with 5 bases between them. CDR3: CASTPSGANVLTF. As DNA, the CDR3 is TGTGCCAGCACCCCGTCTGGGGCCAACGTCCTGACTTTC.

This clone was seen more than once but under ten times. This rearrangement joins TRBV27 to TRBJ1-6; D unresolved. Between the trimmed V and J ends, which lost 2 bases and 7 bases, there was a span of 9 bases. Germline CDR1 is MNHEY and CDR2 is SMNVEV (reference sequence). The CDR3 covers 14 residues. CDR3 in amino acids: CASSLGFLNSPLHF. The DNA for the CDR3 is TGTGCCAGCAGTTTAGGTTTCCTCAATTCACCCCTCCACTTT.

This rearrangement joins TRBV11-2 to TRBJ2-3, with 16 bases fitting TRBD2. After removal of 8 bases from V and 3 bases from J, the junction contained 2 bases not matched to a gene. Germline-derived CDR1 and CDR2 are SGHAT and FQNNGV. This CDR3 is 15 amino acids long. DNA for the CDR3: TGTGCCAGCCGGGGACTAGCGGGAGGGACAGATACGCAGTATTTT. Translation gives CASRGLAGGTDTQYF. The full variable domain, completed using reference TRBV11-2 and TRBJ2-3, is EAGVAQSPRYKIIEKRQSVAFWCNPISGHATLYWYQQILGQGPKLLIQFQNNGVVDDSQLPKDRFSAERLKGVDSTLKIQPAKLEDSAVYLCASRGLAGGTDTQYFGPGTRLTVL.

The table lists this clone with a few counts. This chain uses TRBV6-5 with TRBJ1-2; 8 bases are shared with TRBD1. Germline V lookup: CDR1 MNHEY, CDR2 SVGAGI. V lost 6 bases and J lost 1; bases outside the gene matches: 4. This CDR3 has 14 residues. The CDR3 loop is CASRSGQGNYGYTF. CDR3 bases: TGTGCCAGCAGATCCGGACAGGGTAACTATGGCTACACCTTC.

The chain joins TRBV5-5 to TRBJ1-1; D is possibly TRBD1 (5 bases). The germline gives CDR1 SGHKS, CDR2 YYEKEE (reference sequence). Trimming removed 2 bases at V and 5 bases at J, with 10 bases between. The CDR3 runs 13 residues. In nucleotides, the CDR3 is TGTGCCAGCAGCTTCCAGGGAGGGACTGAAGCTTTCTTT. This encodes CASSFQGGTEAFF.

This clone was observed a few times. V is TRBV9 and J is TRBJ2-1; D is unresolved. The CDR3 is made up of 15 amino acids. Per germline, CDR1 SGDLS and CDR2 YYNGEE. With 2 bases removed from V and 0 bases from J, the gap between germline ends came to 9 bases. This CDR3 is CASSVASSSYNEQFF. DNA of the CDR3: TGTGCCAGCAGCGTTGCGTCTAGCTCCTACAATGAGCAGTTCTTC.

This chain links TRBV7-2 with TRBJ2-3, with 12 nucleotides matching TRBD2. V lost 0 bases, J lost 9 bases, and 10 bases stayed unmatched. This CDR3 contains 17 residues. CDR1 is SGHTA and CDR2 is FQGNSA in the germline V gene. CDR3 loop: CASSLAGLAGPLDTQYF. The CDR3 region has the DNA TGTGCCAGCAGCTTAGCGGGACTAGCGGGCCCTTTAGACACGCAGTATTTT.